Following are 24 T cell receptor beta chains from one sample sequenced in a study of T cell responses to AZD1222 COVID-19 vaccine. Only in-frame clones appear in the TCRdb table, and some are missing; sequencing was by immunoSEQ multiplex PCR. The table lists around 170,000 clones, around 88% of them singletons, with 11% in the top ten. Sequenced here: peripheral blood, sampled 28 days after the second AZD1222 dose. The receptors derive from an adult who received the AZD1222 COVID-19 vaccine.

This rearrangement joins TRBV6-5 to TRBJ2-2; D gene unclear. This CDR3 comprises 11 residues. V shed 2 bases and J shed 6 bases, with 1 base lying between them. From germline, CDR1 is MNHEY and CDR2 SVGAGI. The CDR3 coding sequence is TGTGCCAGCAGTTACGCCGGGGAGCTGTTTTTT. Its translation is CASSYAGELFF.

The chain combines TRBV5-1 with TRBJ2-2, with 9 bases fitting TRBD2. V lost 0 bases, J lost 2 bases, and 5 bases stayed unmatched. Germline V gene data show CDR1 as SGHRS and CDR2 as YFSETQ. The CDR3 runs to 17 residues. The CDR3 DNA reads TGCGCCAGCAGCTTGGCTAGCGGGGACCTTAACACCGGGGAGCTGTTTTTT. This encodes CASSLASGDLNTGELFF.

This clone was detected only a few times. The V gene is TRBV7-2, the J gene TRBJ1-1; no clear D gene. Germline V gene sequence: CDR1 SGHTA, CDR2 FQGNSA. The germline V and J ends were trimmed by 5 bases and 7 bases, with 17 bases remaining between them. This CDR3 spans 14 amino acids. The CDR3 DNA follows: TGTGCCAGCAGCCTAGGCGGGATGACGGGTGAAGCTTTCTTT. Amino acid sequence: CASSLGGMTGEAFF.

This clone was detected once. The V gene is TRBV30, the J gene TRBJ1-5, with a weak D call TRBD1 (6 bases). Germline V gives CDR1 GTSNPN, CDR2 SVGIG (reference sequence). The length of the CDR3 is 15 residues. V was cut by 2 bases and J by 5 bases, with 16 bases left in between. The CDR3 is CAWSRGAARDQPQHF. The DNA for the CDR3 is TGTGCCTGGAGTAGGGGGGCAGCGCGTGATCAGCCCCAGCATTTT.

This clone appeared once. The rearrangement joins TRBV24-1 to TRBJ1-2; D uncertain. The germline V and J ends were trimmed by 1 base and 8 bases, with 7 bases remaining between them. This CDR3 has 12 residues. Germline assignment: CDR1 KGHDR and CDR2 SFDVKD. The CDR3 DNA follows: TGTGCCACCAGTGATTTCCAAAACGGCTACACCTTC. Translating gives CATSDFQNGYTF.

The V and J genes are TRBV19 and TRBJ1-4; 7 positions agree with TRBD1. V shed 3 bases, J shed 8 bases, and the junction held 9 bases outside the gene matches. Looked up from germline, CDR1 is LNHDA and CDR2 is SQIVND (reference sequence). CDR3 length: 15 residues. CDR3 DNA sequence: TGTGCCAGTAGTATGGGGCAGGGGGTTGGAGAAAAACTGTTTTTT. This sequence encodes CASSMGQGVGEKLFF.

This sequence joins TRBV10-3 and TRBJ1-2; 9 bases are shared with TRBD1. CDR1 is ENHRY and CDR2 is SYGVKD in the germline V gene. V was pared by 3 bases and J by 6 bases, with 5 bases of the junction left unmatched. The CDR3 is 14 residues long. The CDR3 sequence: CAISEAGTGNGYTF. CDR3 nucleotide sequence: TGTGCCATCAGTGAAGCCGGGACAGGGAATGGCTACACCTTC.

V gene TRBV29-1 combines with J gene TRBJ1-5; D perhaps matches TRBD1 (5 bases). The CDR3 sequence is 15 residues long. The V gene lost 6 bases and the J gene lost 0 bases, with 15 bases spanning the gap. CDR1 and CDR2 from the germline V gene are SQVTM and ANQGSEA. The CDR3: CSVPRQIYSNQPQHF. CDR3 DNA sequence: TGCAGCGTCCCTAGACAGATTTATAGCAATCAGCCCCAGCATTTT. Filled out from reference TRBV29-1 and TRBJ1-5, the complete variable domain reads SAVISQKPSRDICQRGTSLTIQCQVDSQVTMMFWYRQQPGQSLTLIATANQGSEATYESGFVIDKFPISRPNLTFSTLTVSNMSPEDSSIYLCSVPRQIYSNQPQHFGDGTRLSIL.

With regard to this clone: Distinct nucleotide sequences in the sample also encode this CDR3. The rearrangement uses TRBV27 and TRBJ2-7, with a tentative D call TRBD1 (5 bases). This CDR3 is 12 amino acids long. CDR1 and CDR2 from the germline V gene are MNHEY and SMNVEV (reference sequence). The V and J ends lost 4 bases and 6 bases respectively, with 10 bases between them. The CDR3 is CASSSQGREQYF. As DNA, the CDR3 is TGTGCCAGCAGTTCCCAGGGTCGCGAGCAGTACTTC.

The rearrangement joins TRBV15 to TRBJ2-7; 7 bases line up with TRBD2. This CDR3 comprises 12 residues. V trimming: 5 bases; J trimming: 7 bases; junction bases outside the gene matches: 5. The germline V gene encodes CDR1 LNHNV and CDR2 YYDKDF (reference sequence). CDR3 bases: TGTGCCACCAGCCCTAGCGGCTTTGAGCAGTACTTC. Its translation: CATSPSGFEQYF.

The chain uses TRBV1 and TRBJ2-3; the table's D call TRBD2 went unverified against the DNA. TRBV1 is shown as a pseudogene. This CDR3 is built from 13 residues. The CDR3: CTSSQAGTDTQYF. The CDR3 region has the DNA TGCACCAGCAGCCAAGCGGGGACAGATACGCAGTATTTT.

This chain joins TRBV5-1 and TRBJ1-1, with D possibly TRBD1 on 5 matching bases. The germline gives CDR1 SGHRS, CDR2 YFSETQ. The CDR3 spans 14 residues. V dropped 5 bases and J dropped 1 base, with 12 bases sitting between them. CDR3 sequence reads: CASSSTAGNTEAFF. Here the CDR3 DNA reads TGCGCCAGCAGTTCGACAGCAGGGAACACTGAAGCTTTCTTT.

The genes are TRBV5-1 and TRBJ2-5, with 9 bases identical to TRBD1. Looked up from germline, CDR1 is SGHRS and CDR2 is YFSETQ. The CDR3 runs to 14 residues. V was clipped by 4 bases and J by 2 bases; unmatched bases: 3. The CDR3 coding sequence is TGCGCCAGCAGCGACGGGACAGGGCAAGAGACCCAGTACTTC. It encodes CASSDGTGQETQYF.

The genes are TRBV4-1 and TRBJ1-4; D unresolved. CDR1 and CDR2 from the germline V gene are MGHRA and YSYEKL. The ends were cut back, 0 bases at V and 3 bases at J, with 11 bases in the middle. The CDR3 runs 16 residues. The CDR3 sequence: CASSQDTAAANEKLFF. The CDR3 coding sequence is TGCGCCAGCAGCCAAGATACGGCAGCGGCTAATGAAAAACTGTTTTTT.

The genes are TRBV5-1 and TRBJ2-5, with 8 bases fitting TRBD1. Germline V gene lookup returns CDR1 SGHRS and CDR2 YFSETQ. The CDR3 length is 15 residues. The trim removed 0 bases at V and 4 bases at J, leaving 5 bases unmatched. DNA for the CDR3: TGCGCCAGCAGCTTGGCAGGGGGCGGCGGAGAGACCCAGTACTTC. As protein: CASSLAGGGGETQYF.

This CDR3 is CASSLSSGYTGELFF. In nucleotides, the CDR3 is TGTGCCAGCAGTCTGTCTTCCGGATACACCGGGGAGCTGTTTTTT. This rearrangement joins TRBV27 to TRBJ2-2; the D is unclear. The CDR3 length is 15 residues. The V end was cut by 5 bases, the J end by 3 bases, with 13 bases between. The germline V gene has CDR1 MNHEY and CDR2 SMNVEV (reference sequence).

This clone has a single count. The CDR3 coding sequence is TGTGCCAGCAGCCAACGGGACAGGGCTAACACTGAAGCTTTCTTT. It codes for CASSQRDRANTEAFF. The chain carries TRBV7-9 and TRBJ1-1, with 9 bases lining up with TRBD1. The CDR3 consists of 15 residues. Germline V gene data show CDR1 as SEHNR and CDR2 as FQNEAQ (reference sequence). V dropped 5 bases and J dropped 2; count of bases not matched to a gene: 6.

The chain couples TRBV6-5 to TRBJ2-7; TRBD1 is a possible D gene (6 bases). Germline assignment: CDR1 MNHEY and CDR2 SVGAGI. V lost 0 bases and J 0 bases, leaving 9 bases between the germline ends. This CDR3 has 15 residues. The CDR3 here is CASSYSWGRSYEQYF. In DNA form, the CDR3 reads TGTGCCAGCAGTTACTCGTGGGGGCGCTCCTACGAGCAGTACTTC.

The chain is built from TRBV20-1 and TRBJ2-1; D unclear. The CDR3 loop spans 11 amino acids. Trimming shortened V by 0 bases and J by 8 bases, and 5 bases separated the two germline ends. Looked up from germline, CDR1 is DFQATT and CDR2 is SNEGSKA (reference sequence). CDR3 nucleotides: TGCAGTGCTAGAGATTTCGATGAGCAGTTCTTC. Its protein is CSARDFDEQFF.

V usage is TRBV3-1 (or the pseudogene TRBV3-2) and J usage is TRBJ1-3; D remains unclear. Deletions cut 6 bases from V and 3 bases from J, with 6 bases between. Germline CDR1 reads LGHDT; CDR2 reads YNNKEL (reference sequence). The CDR3 extends over 12 amino acids. CDR3 sequence: CASRGFGNTIYF. DNA of the CDR3: TGTGCCAGCAGGGGTTTTGGAAACACCATATATTTT.

The rearrangement links TRBV11-2 to TRBJ2-7; D is ambiguous. V gave up 1 base and J gave up 2 bases, with 6 bases separating them. CDR3 size: 13 residues. Looked up from germline, CDR1 is SGHAT and CDR2 is FQNNGV. The CDR3 reads CASSLARPYEQYF. The CDR3 nucleotides read TGTGCCAGCAGCTTAGCGCGCCCCTACGAGCAGTACTTC.

The V call is TRBV9, the J call TRBJ2-1; 13 bases match TRBD2. The CDR3 length is 18 residues. Germline V gene data show CDR1 as SGDLS and CDR2 as YYNGEE. The trim removed 3 bases at V and 0 bases at J, leaving 6 bases unmatched. CDR3 amino acids: CASSGGTSGASSYNEQFF. The CDR3 DNA reads as TGTGCCAGCAGCGGCGGGACTAGCGGGGCTAGCTCCTACAATGAGCAGTTCTTC.

This clone appeared many times. Here the CDR3 DNA reads TGTGCCAGCAGCCAAGCGGGGCAGGGGGCATACACCATATATTTT. It yields the protein CASSQAGQGAYTIYF. The chain couples TRBV3-1 (or the pseudogene TRBV3-2) to TRBJ1-3, with TRBD1 identical over 8 bases. The V and J ends lost 1 base and 8 bases, in that order; junction bases with no gene match: 7. CDR3 length equals 15 residues. Germline V gene sequence: CDR1 LGHDT, CDR2 YNNKEL (reference sequence).

This clone has more than one count but fewer than ten. V is TRBV3-1 (or the pseudogene TRBV3-2) and J is TRBJ2-7; D assignment may be TRBD1 or TRBD2 (5 bases each). The germline gives CDR1 LGHDT, CDR2 YNNKEL (reference sequence). V lost 1 base, J lost 7 bases, and 14 bases lay in between. The CDR3 sequence is 14 residues long. The CDR3, as DNA: TGTGCCAGCAGCCAAGTGGGGGACGTAGGGGAGCAGTACTTC. Amino acid sequence: CASSQVGDVGEQYF.